This entry lists 26 T cell receptor beta chains sequenced from one sample in a study of T cell responses to AZD1222 COVID-19 vaccine. Using immunoSEQ multiplex PCR, the repertoire was profiled, and TCRdb retains in-frame clones only, with some absent. The sample has just under 95,000 clones; around 86% are singletons. The sequencing used peripheral blood, collected on day 0 of AZD1222 vaccination. The receptors here all came from an adult in good health.

The CDR3 is CASSLRLSTDTQYF. CDR3 sequence (DNA): TGTGCCAGCAGTTTGAGACTTAGCACAGATACGCAGTATTTT. The J gene is TRBJ2-3, the V gene TRBV27; no reliable D call. This CDR3 contains 14 residues. With 3 bases removed from V and 0 bases from J, the gap between germline ends came to 7 bases. CDR1 MNHEY and CDR2 SMNVEV come from the germline V gene (reference sequence).

The rearrangement joins TRBV3-1 (or the pseudogene TRBV3-2) to TRBJ2-1; 13 nucleotides align to TRBD2. From germline, CDR1 is LGHDT and CDR2 YNNKEL (reference sequence). The V and J ends lost 2 bases and 10 bases, in that order; junction bases with no gene match: 2. The CDR3 loop spans 14 amino acids. CDR3 region: CASSQTGLAGEQFF. The CDR3 DNA sequence: TGTGCCAGCAGCCAAACGGGACTAGCGGGGGAGCAGTTCTTC.

The chain is built from TRBV7-2 and TRBJ2-7, with D maybe TRBD1 (6 bases). From germline, CDR1 is SGHTA and CDR2 FQGNSA. CDR3 length equals 14 residues. V was pared by 3 bases and J by 6 bases, with 15 bases between. This CDR3 reads CASSFSQGVFEQYF. CDR3 DNA sequence: TGTGCCAGCAGCTTCTCACAGGGAGTTTTCGAGCAGTACTTC.

This chain joins TRBV28 and TRBJ2-2; TRBD2 matches 13 bases. The junction had 4 bases not matched to a gene; V was cut back by 5 bases and J by 4 bases. The CDR3 extends over 16 amino acids. The germline V gene has CDR1 MDHEN and CDR2 SYDVKM. CDR3 protein: CASSARTSGGTGELFF. The CDR3 DNA follows: TGTGCCAGCAGTGCCCGGACTAGCGGGGGCACCGGGGAGCTGTTTTTT.

The J gene is TRBJ1-1, the V gene TRBV7-8, with no clear D. This CDR3 is built from 13 residues. Trimming stripped 4 bases from V and 0 bases from J, with 6 bases between. Germline CDR1 and CDR2: SGHVS and FQNEAQ. CDR3: CASSYRMNTEAFF. The CDR3 DNA sequence: TGTGCCAGCAGCTATCGGATGAACACTGAAGCTTTCTTT. The entire variable domain, with the rest obtained from reference TRBV7-8 and TRBJ1-1, is as follows: GAGVSQSPRYKVAKRGQDVALRCDPISGHVSLFWYQQALGQGPEFLTYFQNEAQLDKSGLPSDRFFAERPEGSVSTLKIQRTQQEDSAVYLCASSYRMNTEAFFGQGTRLTVV.

CDR3 amino acids: CASSPGWASGANVLTF. The CDR3, as DNA: TGTGCCAGCAGCCCCGGGTGGGCGTCTGGGGCCAACGTCCTGACTTTC. The chain recombines TRBV28 with TRBJ2-6; D is unresolved. The germline CDR1 and CDR2 sequences are MDHEN and SYDVKM. The V end was cut by 6 bases, the J end by 1 base, with 13 bases between. The CDR3 is 16 residues long.

V gene TRBV3-1 (or the pseudogene TRBV3-2) combines with J gene TRBJ1-6, with D uncertain. V shed 1 base and J shed 8 bases, with 12 bases lying between them. Germline CDR1 reads LGHDT; CDR2 reads YNNKEL (reference sequence). The CDR3 totals 15 residues. The CDR3 bases are TGTGCCAGCAGCCAAGTTTTAGGGATGCATTCACCCCTCCACTTT. Its translation is CASSQVLGMHSPLHF.

This clone was observed once. The CDR3 sequence: CASSIYRGYEQYF. The CDR3 nucleotides read TGTGCCAGTAGTATCTATAGGGGCTACGAGCAGTACTTC. This sequence joins TRBV19 and TRBJ2-7; TRBD1 might be the D (5 bases). In germline, CDR1 is LNHDA, CDR2 SQIVND (reference sequence). This CDR3 contains 13 residues. Between the trimmed V and J ends, which lost 3 bases and 3 bases, there was a span of 9 bases.

This chain joins TRBV24-1 and TRBJ2-1; 9 bases agree with TRBD1. CDR1 KGHDR and CDR2 SFDVKD come from the germline V gene. The CDR3 covers 15 residues. V shed 3 bases, J shed 4 bases, and the junction held 3 bases outside the gene matches. CDR3 residues: CATSDPGQGYNEQFF. The CDR3, as DNA: TGTGCCACCAGTGATCCGGGACAGGGATACAATGAGCAGTTCTTC.

V is TRBV15 and J is TRBJ1-4; D unclear. V shed 0 bases and J shed 3 bases, with 8 bases lying between them. This CDR3 is built from 15 residues. CDR1 is LNHNV, CDR2 YYDKDF, per germline (reference sequence). This CDR3 reads CATSRDLQSNEKLFF. CDR3 in DNA: TGTGCCACCAGCAGAGATTTACAGTCTAATGAAAAACTGTTTTTT.

This chain joins TRBV19 and TRBJ2-3; no definite D call. Germline-derived CDR1 and CDR2 are LNHDA and SQIVND (reference sequence). Trimming pared 0 bases from V and 0 bases from J, leaving 10 bases between. CDR3 length: 16 residues. In DNA, the CDR3 is TGTGCCAGTAGTATAGAAAGCCGTCTGAGCACAGATACGCAGTATTTT. It yields the protein CASSIESRLSTDTQYF.

This clone showed up just once. This chain uses TRBV7-2 with TRBJ1-2; D is ambiguous. Germline CDR1 and CDR2: SGHTA and FQGNSA. CDR3 length: 14 amino acids. V dropped 7 bases and J dropped 7 bases, with 19 bases sitting between them. The CDR3 loop reads CASTPGGSPSGYTF. The CDR3 DNA sequence: TGTGCCAGCACCCCCGGCGGTTCACCCTCTGGCTACACCTTC.

The chain uses TRBV6-5 and TRBJ1-1; 7 bases align to TRBD1. The CDR3 contains 14 residues. J gave up 2 bases and V 7 bases, and 7 bases lay outside the gene matches. Germline V gene sequence: CDR1 MNHEY, CDR2 SVGAGI. CDR3 sequence: CASTPGTANTEAFF. DNA of the CDR3: TGTGCCAGCACTCCAGGGACAGCTAACACTGAAGCTTTCTTT.

This clone turned up a few times. This rearrangement joins TRBV30 to TRBJ1-5; D is possibly TRBD1 (5 bases). The ends were cut back, 2 bases at V and 7 bases at J, with 12 bases in the middle. The length of the CDR3 is 13 residues. CDR1 and CDR2 (germline): GTSNPN, SVGIG (reference sequence). The CDR3, as DNA: TGTGCCTGGAGTCGTAGGGGCGGGCAGCCCCAGCATTTT. Its translation: CAWSRRGGQPQHF.

The chain combines TRBV7-2 with TRBJ1-4, with a weak D call TRBD1 (6 bases). The V end was cut by 5 bases, the J end by 5 bases, with 15 bases between. The CDR3 spans 15 residues. The V gene's germline CDR1 is SGHTA and CDR2 FQGNSA. CDR3 DNA sequence: TGTGCCAGCAGCCCTAGGAGGGGGGAGAATGAAAAACTGTTTTTT. This codes for CASSPRRGENEKLFF.

CDR3 protein: CASSLWTDGNTIYF. As DNA, the CDR3 is TGTGCCAGCAGCCTTTGGACCGATGGAAACACCATATATTTT. The chain employs TRBV7-9 and TRBJ1-3; D is ambiguous. The CDR3 length is 14 residues. The germline gives CDR1 SEHNR, CDR2 FQNEAQ (reference sequence). The V end was cut by 5 bases, the J end by 3 bases, with 11 bases between.

The chain carries TRBV4-2 and TRBJ1-5; 12 nucleotides line up with TRBD1. Germline V gene sequence: CDR1 LGHNA, CDR2 YNFKEQ. Trimming removed 0 bases from V and 6 bases from J; junction bases left unmatched: 9. CDR3 length: 18 amino acids. DNA of the CDR3: TGTGCCAGCAGCCAAGATGAGGGGACAGGGGGCTTGAGTCAGCCCCAGCATTTT. Translation gives CASSQDEGTGGLSQPQHF.

This clone showed up just once. The V gene is TRBV4-1, the J gene TRBJ2-3, with 8 bases aligning to TRBD2. CDR3 size: 22 residues. The V and J ends lost 8 bases and 2 bases, in that order; junction bases with no gene match: 30. Per the germline V gene, CDR1 is MGHRA and CDR2 is YSYEKL. The DNA of the CDR3 is TGCGCCAGCGGGGGCGGCCTAGGGTCTACGCGGGAGGAGGAATGGGACACAGATACGCAGTATTTT. Protein: CASGGGLGSTREEEWDTDTQYF.

The genes are TRBV28 and TRBJ2-7; D is perhaps TRBD1 (5 bases). The CDR3 is 13 residues long. Trimming removed 4 bases at V and 7 bases at J, with 14 bases between. Germline assignment: CDR1 MDHEN and CDR2 SYDVKM. The CDR3 nucleotides are TGTGCCAGCAGTTATCAGGGAAACGAAGAGCAGTACTTC. It translates to CASSYQGNEEQYF.

This clone appeared a single time. V gene TRBV7-3 combines with J gene TRBJ2-1, with D uncertain. CDR1 SGHTA and CDR2 FQGTGA come from the germline V gene. This CDR3 contains 14 residues. The V end lost 1 base, the J end lost 6 bases, and 10 bases lay between the germline ends. As DNA, the CDR3 is TGTGCCAGCAGCTTAATGGGTCAAGGCAATGAGCAGTTCTTC. Translating it yields CASSLMGQGNEQFF.

The V gene is TRBV7-8, the J gene TRBJ2-1; D unclear. V was shortened by 5 bases and J by 8 bases, with 13 bases between the two germline ends. Germline V gene data show CDR1 as SGHVS and CDR2 as FQNEAQ. The length of the CDR3 is 13 residues. The CDR3 reads CASSQPTGDEQFF. The DNA of the CDR3 is TGTGCCAGCAGCCAGCCAACGGGCGATGAGCAGTTCTTC. Using reference TRBV7-8 and TRBJ2-1 for the parts outside the CDR3, the full variable domain is GAGVSQSPRYKVAKRGQDVALRCDPISGHVSLFWYQQALGQGPEFLTYFQNEAQLDKSGLPSDRFFAERPEGSVSTLKIQRTQQEDSAVYLCASSQPTGDEQFFGPGTRLTVL.

V is TRBV11-2 and J is TRBJ2-7; TRBD2 might be the D (6 bases). V lost 7 bases and J lost 5, with 15 bases in between. CDR3 length: 13 residues. The germline CDR1 and CDR2 sequences are SGHAT and FQNNGV. CDR3 protein: CASTLTRAHEQYF. The CDR3 DNA reads TGTGCCAGCACCTTGACTAGGGCCCACGAGCAGTACTTC.

This clone appeared a single time. The chain joins TRBV6-5 to TRBJ1-1; D call uncertain. The length of the CDR3 is 13 residues. Germline CDR1 is MNHEY and CDR2 is SVGAGI. Trimming cost V 5 bases and J 8 bases, with 15 bases left between them. The CDR3: CASSPRDGREAFF. CDR3 bases: TGTGCCAGCAGTCCTCGTGATGGGCGGGAAGCTTTCTTT.

The J gene is TRBJ2-7, the V gene TRBV20-1; D is perhaps TRBD1 or TRBD2 (5 bases each). Germline V lookup: CDR1 DFQATT, CDR2 SNEGSKA (reference sequence). The CDR3 runs to 15 residues. Trimming took off 3 bases at V and 1 base at J, with 16 bases between the two ends. DNA of the CDR3: TGCAGTGCTAGTATGGGGACCCGGGTATCCTACGAGCAGTACTTC. It translates to CSASMGTRVSYEQYF.

The V gene is TRBV15, the J gene TRBJ1-1; 9 positions agree with TRBD1. V dropped 5 bases and J dropped 6; count of bases not matched to a gene: 7. Germline V gives CDR1 LNHNV, CDR2 YYDKDF (reference sequence). The CDR3 runs to 14 residues. The CDR3 loop is CATSGDRGRSEAFF. The CDR3 DNA reads as TGTGCCACCAGCGGCGACAGGGGGAGATCTGAAGCTTTCTTT.

The chain employs TRBV18 and TRBJ1-1, with a weak D call TRBD1 (6 bases). This CDR3 has 15 amino acids. Germline V gene lookup returns CDR1 KGHSH and CDR2 LQKENI. Trimming took 2 bases from V and 0 from J, leaving 10 bases between them. CDR3 amino acids: CASSPNRVVNTEAFF. The CDR3 DNA sequence: TGTGCCAGCTCACCAAACAGGGTTGTGAACACTGAAGCTTTCTTT.